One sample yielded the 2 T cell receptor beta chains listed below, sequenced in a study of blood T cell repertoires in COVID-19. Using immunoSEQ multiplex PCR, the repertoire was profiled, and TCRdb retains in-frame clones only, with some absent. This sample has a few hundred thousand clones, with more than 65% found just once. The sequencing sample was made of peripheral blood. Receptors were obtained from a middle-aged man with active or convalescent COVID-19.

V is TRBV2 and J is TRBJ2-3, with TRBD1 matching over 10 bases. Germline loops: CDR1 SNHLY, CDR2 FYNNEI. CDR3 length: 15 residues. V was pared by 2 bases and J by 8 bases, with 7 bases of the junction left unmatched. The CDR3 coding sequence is TGTGCCAGCAGTGAAATGACAGGGGGCGTTGGTACGCAGTATTTT. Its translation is CASSEMTGGVGTQYF. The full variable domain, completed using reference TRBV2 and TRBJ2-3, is EPEVTQTPSHQVTQMGQEVILRCVPISNHLYFYWYRQILGQKVEFLVSFYNNEISEKSEIFDDQFSVERPDGSNFTLKIRSTKLEDSAMYFCASSEMTGGVGTQYFGPGTRLTVL.

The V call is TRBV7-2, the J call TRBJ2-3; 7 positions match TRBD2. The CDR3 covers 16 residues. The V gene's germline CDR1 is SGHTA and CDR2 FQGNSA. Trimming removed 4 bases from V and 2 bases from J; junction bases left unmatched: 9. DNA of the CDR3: TGTGCCAGCAGCTCCCCCCTGCGGGGGTCCACAGATACGCAGTATTTT. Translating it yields CASSSPLRGSTDTQYF. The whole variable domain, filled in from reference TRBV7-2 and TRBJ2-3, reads GAGVSQSPSNKVTEKGKDVELRCDPISGHTALYWYRQSLGQGLEFLIYFQGNSAPDKSGLPSDRFSAERTGGSVSTLTIQRTQQEDSAVYLCASSSPLRGSTDTQYFGPGTRLTVL.